The clone carrying this TCR beta chain has at least ten counts. The investigators amplified TCR beta CDR3 regions from RNA transcripts. With the HTBI primer set, the TCR CDR3 went through a first round of RT-PCR. TCRdb reanalysed the multiplex PCR reads using MiXCR and keeps one entry per CDR3 protein. The sample records about 560,000 distinct CDR3 sequences, roughly 14% being singletons. The data stem from a study of T cells in Graves' hyperthyroidism and ophthalmopathy. The wider study: Peripheral blood was secured at the point of initial diagnosis, before any treatment.

This CDR3 has 14 amino acids. Trimming removed 7 bases at V and 1 base at J, with 14 bases between. Germline V lookup: CDR1 SGHTA, CDR2 FQGNSA. The receptor comes from a woman in her twenties or thirties with Graves' hyperthyroidism. The chain couples TRBV7-2 to TRBJ2-7; D gene ambiguous. The sample taken for sequencing was blood. CDR3 region: CASIPRLGSYEQYF. CDR3 coding DNA: TGTGCCAGCATCCCCCGGCTAGGTTCCTACGAGCAGTACTTC. The whole variable domain, filled in from reference TRBV7-2 and TRBJ2-7, reads GAGVSQSPSNKVTEKGKDVELRCDPISGHTALYWYRQSLGQGLEFLIYFQGNSAPDKSGLPSDRFSAERTGGSVSTLTIQRTQQEDSAVYLCASIPRLGSYEQYFGPGTRLTVT.